These 10 T cell receptor beta chains came from one sample sequenced in a study of control samples from healthy donors and cancer patients. The assay was immunoSEQ multiplex PCR, and TCRdb's table has in-frame clones only and misses some. The sample has 150,000 to 200,000 clones, 85% to 90% seen once. Sequenced input: blood. These receptors were obtained from a woman aged 25 to 39 in good health.

The chain has TRBV6-1 and TRBJ2-3, with D tentatively TRBD2 (5 bases). The CDR3 contains 18 residues. V gave up 1 base and J gave up 2 bases, with 19 bases separating them. Germline CDR1 and CDR2: MNHNS and SASEGT. Here the CDR3 reads CASSEDFWRSGYTDTQYF. The CDR3 region has the DNA TGTGCCAGCAGTGAAGATTTTTGGAGGTCGGGTTACACAGATACGCAGTATTTT.

The rearrangement uses TRBV5-1 and TRBJ2-2; 11 bases agree with TRBD2. The length of the CDR3 is 17 residues. Germline values: CDR1 SGHRS, CDR2 YFSETQ. Trimming took 0 bases from V and 0 from J; bases not matched to a gene: 1. The CDR3 nucleotides are TGCGCCAGCAGCTTGGTACTAGCGGGGGCGAACACCGGGGAGCTGTTTTTT. Translated, it gives CASSLVLAGANTGELFF.

The CDR3 nucleotides are TGCAGCGCTGACAGAGACTATGGCTACACCTTC. Amino acid sequence: CSADRDYGYTF. The genes are TRBV29-1 and TRBJ1-2; tentative D call: TRBD1 (5 bases). There are 11 residues in the CDR3. Trimming pared 7 bases from V and 3 bases from J, leaving 9 bases between. Germline-derived CDR1 and CDR2 are SQVTM and ANQGSEA. Combining the CDR3 with reference TRBV29-1 and TRBJ1-2 gives the whole variable domain SAVISQKPSRDICQRGTSLTIQCQVDSQVTMMFWYRQQPGQSLTLIATANQGSEATYESGFVIDKFPISRPNLTFSTLTVSNMSPEDSSIYLCSADRDYGYTFGSGTRLTVV.

The J gene is TRBJ2-7, the V gene TRBV23-1; D unresolved. TRBV23-1 is treated as an ORF (open reading frame) with a function not yet certain. The CDR3 runs 15 residues. V shed 6 bases and J shed 0 bases, with 15 bases lying between them. CDR3 sequence reads: CASSRTWWSSYEQYV. As DNA, the CDR3 is TGCGCCAGCAGCCGAACATGGTGGAGCTCCTACGAGCAGTACGTC.

The chain carries TRBV25-1 and TRBJ2-1, with unresolved D. V lost 1 base and J lost 7, with 2 bases in between. Per germline, CDR1 MGHDK and CDR2 SYGVNS. The CDR3 totals 11 residues. The CDR3, as DNA: TGTGCCAGCAGTGAATTTAATGAGCAGTTCTTC. It codes for CASSEFNEQFF. The full variable domain, rest sourced from reference TRBV25-1 and TRBJ2-1, is EADIYQTPRYLVIGTGKKITLECSQTMGHDKMYWYQQDPGMELHLIHYSYGVNSTEKGDLSSESTVSRIRTEHFPLTLESARPSHTSQYLCASSEFNEQFFGPGTRLTVL.

J is TRBJ1-2 and V is TRBV19; D gene ambiguous. CDR1 and CDR2 (germline): LNHDA, SQIVND (reference sequence). The V end was cut by 2 bases, the J end by 3 bases, with 13 bases between. CDR3 length equals 15 residues. The CDR3 protein is CASSISEVGDYGYTF. CDR3 DNA: TGTGCCAGTAGTATATCAGAGGTGGGCGACTATGGCTACACCTTC.

This chain connects TRBV9 to TRBJ2-5; 11 positions agree with TRBD2. Trimming cost V 3 bases and J 5 bases; bases outside gene matches: 12. The germline V gene encodes CDR1 SGDLS and CDR2 YYNGEE. CDR3 size: 17 residues. The CDR3 region is CASSDSYSGGALETQYF. CDR3 nucleotides: TGTGCCAGCAGCGACTCCTATAGCGGGGGGGCCCTGGAGACCCAGTACTTC.

This clone was seen a single time. The V call is TRBV15, the J call TRBJ2-3; 10 nucleotides agree with TRBD1. With 2 bases clipped from V and 9 bases from J, the junction kept 5 bases outside the gene matches. Per germline, CDR1 LNHNV and CDR2 YYDKDF (reference sequence). CDR3 size: 14 residues. CDR3 bases: TGTGCCACCAGCAGACAGACAGGGGGCAGGACGCAGTATTTT. Its protein product is CATSRQTGGRTQYF. Based on the CDR3 plus reference TRBV15 and TRBJ2-3, the full variable domain is DAMVIQNPRYQVTQFGKPVTLSCSQTLNHNVMYWYQQKSSQAPKLLFHYYDKDFNNEADTPDNFQSRRPNTSFCFLDIRSPGLGDTAMYLCATSRQTGGRTQYFGPGTRLTVL.

V usage is TRBV11-3 and J usage is TRBJ2-7; TRBD2 aligns across 8 bases. V lost 5 bases and J lost 5; bases outside the gene matches: 5. Per germline, CDR1 SGHNT and CDR2 YENEEA. The CDR3 is 13 residues long. CDR3 region: CASSKGLDNEQYF. DNA for the CDR3: TGTGCCAGCAGCAAGGGACTAGACAACGAGCAGTACTTC.

The V call is TRBV29-1, the J call TRBJ2-1, with 7 bases aligning to TRBD1. Germline-derived CDR1 and CDR2 are SQVTM and ANQGSEA. This CDR3 spans 17 amino acids. Germline trimming cut 5 bases from V and 0 bases from J; bases unmatched to any gene: 13. Here the CDR3 DNA reads TGCAGCGTTTCGGTTGGACAGGCCCCTAGCTCCTACAATGAGCAGTTCTTC. It yields the protein CSVSVGQAPSSYNEQFF.